The subject of this entry is one TCR beta chain. In its sample, this clonotype was seen a few times. Its antigen is currently not known. The record has no base qualities; no much larger clone is one base away. This entry is derived from a study of response to subunit inactivated influenza vaccine (dated by TCRdb to 2017 to 2018). In the study overall: Deep quantitative profiling of the T cell receptor repertoire was used in the study to follow responses to a trivalent subunit inactivated influenza vaccine. What the work shows at the level of the full study, not this receptor alone: According to the authors, only a limited number of new T cells may be recruited by each seasonal influenza vaccination.

Library construction relied on RT-PCR. Sequencer: Illumina HiSeq 2500. TCRdb itself trimmed the public reads at Q25 with fastp, ran MiXCR and retained productive beta chains. One record per CDR3 amino acid sequence lists the most common genes and DNA. In all, the sample holds about 540,000 distinct CDR3 sequences, and approximately 20% of those were seen once. The ten most abundant clones make up 2.8% of the sample. The sample also formed part of further work on T cells expressing NK-cell markers. As the second study states: TCR beta cDNA libraries were made by 5'RACE template switching that added a universal primer site and unique molecular identifiers. TCR beta-chain repertoires were profiled in sorted CD3+CD56+NKG2C+, CD3+CD56+NKG2C- and CD3+CD56-NKG2C+ T-cell subsets from several donors. Among the eight sequenced donors, seven were HCMV-seropositive and one was HCMV-seronegative. In several experiments an anti-gammadeltaTCR antibody was added to restrict sorting to alphabetaTCR-expressing T cells. For 5 or 6 donors, the dominant CD3+CD56+NKG2C+ clonotypes were among the top 10 CD8+ clonotypes and accounted for 1.0-7.0% of CD8+ T cells. Those dominant clonotypes were again the most abundant among CD3+CD56-NKG2C+ cells in a few donors, at 28.3-60.1%. Whether the expanded NKG2C-expressing T cell clones were specific for HCMV antigens remained unclear. The eight sequenced donors were randomly selected healthy volunteers, three men and five women. To determine HCMV serostatus, a commercial ELISA kit was used to detect HCMV-specific IgG in serum. Peripheral blood mononuclear cells were isolated from blood by Ficoll density gradient centrifugation. CD4+ and CD8+ T cells were isolated from PBMC by magnetic immunoseparation with Miltenyi isolation kits. Priming for cDNA synthesis came from the TCR beta constant segment, and two successive PCR amplification steps followed. Libraries were sequenced as 2 x 150 bp reads on Illumina HiSeq 2000/2500, MiSeq or NextSeq. Reads were demultiplexed and grouped by UMI with MIGEC, and clonotypes were assembled and quantified with MiTCR. Only TCR cDNA sequences supported by at least two reads were kept to exclude erroneous sequences. The tcR package was used for downstream repertoire analysis, and clonotypes were matched between fractions using CDR3 nucleotide sequence together with V segment. VDJmatch was used to annotate antigen specificity against VDJdb, with one amino acid substitution in CDR3 allowed.

The material was CD4+ T cells sorted from PBMCs, obtained 11 to 12 days after vaccination. The clonotype was recovered from a man over 45 who received an inactivated influenza vaccine. Donor details come from another sample of the same person, matched by shared clones.

This receptor carries the CDR3 CASSIQGFNSPLHF. Here is the DNA: TGTGCCAGCAGTATACAGGGTTTTAATTCACCCCTCCACTTT. The V and J genes are TRBV6-5 and TRBJ1-6; TRBD1 might be the D gene, on 6 matching bases. V is cut by 5 bases and J by 6 bases, and the space between the germline ends is 11 bases. Counted from cysteine to phenylalanine, this CDR3 has 14 amino acids. Just the 42-base CDR3 DNA is kept, in frame starting at base 1. CDR1 and CDR2 are drawn from the germline V gene: MNHEY, SVGAGI.